The 6 T cell receptor beta chains below all came from one sample that was sequenced in a study of beta chain features in type 1 diabetes. Notes on the study in general: TCRB CDR3s from Type 1 diabetes patients were moderately but significantly shorter in all four CD4+ subsets.

No antigen has been assigned to these receptors. Expressed TCRB transcripts were sequenced, since all the RNA that had been isolated was reverse transcribed. Only in-frame clones appear in the TCRdb table, and some are missing; sequencing was by immunoSEQ multiplex PCR. This table has about 340,000 clones, roughly a tenth appearing once. Sequenced: central memory CD4+ T cells from blood. The receptor set was obtained from a young man with type 1 diabetes.

The genes are TRBV9 and TRBJ2-3, with TRBD2 matching 13 bases. Losses at the gene ends were 3 bases for V and 6 bases for J; bases not matched to a gene: 10. The CDR3 contains 17 residues. The germline gives CDR1 SGDLS, CDR2 YYNGEE. The CDR3 nucleotides read TGTGCCAGCAGCGATACTAGCGGGGGGGCCCGATTGGATACGCAGTATTTT. As protein: CASSDTSGGARLDTQYF.

This clone was seen more than once but under ten times. The J gene is TRBJ2-1, the V gene TRBV27; 8 nucleotides agree with TRBD2. Germline-derived CDR1 and CDR2 are MNHEY and SMNVEV (reference sequence). The CDR3 extends over 15 amino acids. The ends lost 8 bases at V and 9 bases at J; junction bases unmatched: 15. CDR3 in amino acids: CASLAPGLGRREQFF. The CDR3 nucleotides are TGTGCCAGCCTGGCGCCGGGACTAGGGAGGCGTGAGCAGTTCTTC.

The rearrangement joins TRBV7-2 to TRBJ1-2; 8 nucleotides align to TRBD1. Per germline, CDR1 SGHTA and CDR2 FQGNSA. With V trimmed by 5 bases and J by 2 bases, 7 bases remained unmatched. The CDR3 consists of 15 residues. The CDR3 is CASSPRTGSNYGYTF. CDR3 coding DNA: TGTGCCAGCAGCCCCAGGACAGGGTCGAACTATGGCTACACCTTC.

V and J are TRBV28 and TRBJ2-7; 8 bases are a match to TRBD1. Looked up from germline, CDR1 is MDHEN and CDR2 is SYDVKM. V gave up 5 bases and J gave up 5 bases; unmatched junction bases: 8. The length of the CDR3 is 14 residues. The CDR3 region is CASSTGTGKDEQYF. CDR3 DNA: TGTGCCAGCAGTACCGGGACAGGAAAAGACGAGCAGTACTTC.

This clone was picked up a small number of times. The CDR3 nucleotides are TGTGCCAGCAGTCCCTCTAGCGGCACAGATACGCAGTATTTT. Protein: CASSPSSGTDTQYF. The rearrangement links TRBV28 to TRBJ2-3; a possible D gene is TRBD2 (6 bases). This CDR3 region has 14 residues. Germline-derived CDR1 and CDR2 are MDHEN and SYDVKM. Trimming pared 5 bases from V and 1 base from J, leaving 10 bases between.

The chain links TRBV15 to TRBJ2-1; 8 nucleotides agree with TRBD1. Unmatched junction bases numbered 9, after V lost 0 bases and J lost 8 bases. The CDR3 is 16 residues long. CDR1 LNHNV and CDR2 YYDKDF come from the germline V gene (reference sequence). CDR3 in DNA: TGTGCCACCAGCAGAGATCCCACAGGGGGGCGCGATGAGCAGTTCTTC. It is translated as CATSRDPTGGRDEQFF.